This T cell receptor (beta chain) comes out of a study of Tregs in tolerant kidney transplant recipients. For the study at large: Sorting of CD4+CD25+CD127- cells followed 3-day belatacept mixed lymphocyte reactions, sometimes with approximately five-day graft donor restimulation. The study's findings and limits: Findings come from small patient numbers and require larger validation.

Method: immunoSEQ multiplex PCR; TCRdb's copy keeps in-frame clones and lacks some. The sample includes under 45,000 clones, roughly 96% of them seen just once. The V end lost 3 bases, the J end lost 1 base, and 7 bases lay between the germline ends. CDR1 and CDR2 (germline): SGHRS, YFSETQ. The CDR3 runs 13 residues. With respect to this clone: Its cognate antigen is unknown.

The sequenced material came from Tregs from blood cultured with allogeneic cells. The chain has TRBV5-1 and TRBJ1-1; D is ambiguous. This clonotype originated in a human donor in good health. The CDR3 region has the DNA TGCGCCAGCAGCTCCGAGGGGAACACTGAAGCTTTCTTT. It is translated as CASSSEGNTEAFF.